This T cell receptor (beta chain) was profiled in a study of breast tumors, draining lymph nodes, adjacent tissues. Study findings and constraints: Tumor and nontumor repertoires were significantly more similar in luminal-like than in basal-like breast cancer. Data fit most tumor T cells coming from lymph node, expanding in tumor. Tumor TCR diversity was below lymph nodes but above nontumor tissue. That most tumor T cells come from lymph nodes remained unproven.

TCRdb ran MiXCR on the multiplex PCR reads and lists one entry per CDR3 protein. Of over 20,000 distinct CDR3 sequences detected, around two thirds appear once; the ten largest clones hold 15% to 20%. On this clonotype itself: Antigen specificity is unknown.

Germline V gene lookup returns CDR1 MNHNS and CDR2 SASEGT. V was clipped by 7 bases and J by 3 bases; unmatched bases: 2. This CDR3 region has 13 residues. The sequence was collected from a female donor with breast cancer. Some clones in this sample may be carry-over from other donors' samples. Sequenced sample: tumor-adjacent breast tissue. The rearrangement uses TRBV6-1 and TRBJ2-3, with TRBD1 matching 9 bases. The CDR3 is CASTDRGTDTQYF. CDR3 nucleotides: TGTGCCAGCACGGACAGGGGTACAGATACGCAGTATTTT.